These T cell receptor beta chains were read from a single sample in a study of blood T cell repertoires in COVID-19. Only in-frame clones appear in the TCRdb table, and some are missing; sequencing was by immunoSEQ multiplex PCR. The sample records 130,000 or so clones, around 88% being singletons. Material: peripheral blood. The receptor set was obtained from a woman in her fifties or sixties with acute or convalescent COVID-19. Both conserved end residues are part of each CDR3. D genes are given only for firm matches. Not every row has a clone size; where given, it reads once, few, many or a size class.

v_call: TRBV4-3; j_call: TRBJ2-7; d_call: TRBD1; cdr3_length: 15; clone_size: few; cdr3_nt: TGCGCCAGCAGCTACTCCGGGACAGGGGAGTACGAGCAGTACTTC; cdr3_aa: CASSYSGTGEYEQYF
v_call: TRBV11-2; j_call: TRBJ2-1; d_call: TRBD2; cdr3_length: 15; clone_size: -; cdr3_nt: TGTGCCAGCGCTGGGGCTAGCGGCCCCTACAATGAGCAGTTCTTC; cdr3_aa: CASAGASGPYNEQFF
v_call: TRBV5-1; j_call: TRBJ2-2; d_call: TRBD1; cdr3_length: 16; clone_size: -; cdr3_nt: TGCGCCAGCAGCTCACTCGGACAGGTTGGGGACGGGGAGCTGTTTTTT; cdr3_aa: CASSSLGQVGDGELFF
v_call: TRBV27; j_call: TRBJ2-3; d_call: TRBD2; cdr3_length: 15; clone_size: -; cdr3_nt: TGTGCCAGCCTCGGACTAGCGGGGGGCACAGATACGCAGTATTTT; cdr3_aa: CASLGLAGGTDTQYF
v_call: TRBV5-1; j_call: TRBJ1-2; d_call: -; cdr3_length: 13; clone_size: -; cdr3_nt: TGCGCCAGCAGCTTGGGCTCGGGGGTTGGCTACACCTTC; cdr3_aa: CASSLGSGVGYTF
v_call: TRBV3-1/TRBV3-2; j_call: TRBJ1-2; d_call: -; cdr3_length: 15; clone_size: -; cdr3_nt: TGTGCCAGCAGCCAAGGGTACAGACCTAACTATGGCTACACCTTC; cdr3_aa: CASSQGYRPNYGYTF
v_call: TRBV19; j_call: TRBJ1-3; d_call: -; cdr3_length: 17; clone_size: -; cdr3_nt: TGTGCCAGTAGTATAGATCTCGGCAGGGCAACTGGAAACACCATATATTTT; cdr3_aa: CASSIDLGRATGNTIYF
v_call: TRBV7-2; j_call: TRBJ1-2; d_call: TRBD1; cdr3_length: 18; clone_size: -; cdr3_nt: TGTGCCAGCAGCCCAGGGGGGGCAGGGGGCGTGAATTCGTTGGGCTACACCTTC; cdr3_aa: CASSPGGAGGVNSLGYTF
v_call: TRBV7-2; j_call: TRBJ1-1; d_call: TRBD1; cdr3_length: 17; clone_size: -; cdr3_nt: TGTGCCAGCAGCTTTCGGGCCTCAGGGGGCATGAACACTGAAGCTTTCTTT; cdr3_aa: CASSFRASGGMNTEAFF
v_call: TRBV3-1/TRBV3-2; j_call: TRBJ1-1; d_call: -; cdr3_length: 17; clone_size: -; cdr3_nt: TGTGCCAGCAGCCAAGATCGGGTAGGTCACACGAACACTGAAGCTTTCTTT; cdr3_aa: CASSQDRVGHTNTEAFF
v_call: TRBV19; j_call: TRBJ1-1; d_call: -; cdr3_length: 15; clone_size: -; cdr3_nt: TGTGCCAGTAGTACACCGGGGCCGGGGGGCACTGAAGCTTTCTTT; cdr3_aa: CASSTPGPGGTEAFF
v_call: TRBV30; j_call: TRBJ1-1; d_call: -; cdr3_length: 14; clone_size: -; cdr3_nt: TGTGCCTGGACCTGGAGGGGGGGACGCACTGAAGCTTTCTTT; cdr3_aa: CAWTWRGGRTEAFF
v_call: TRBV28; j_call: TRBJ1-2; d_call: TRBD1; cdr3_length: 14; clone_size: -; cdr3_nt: TGTGCCAGCAGCGGGGGGACAGGGGGGTACGGCTACACCTTC; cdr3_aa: CASSGGTGGYGYTF
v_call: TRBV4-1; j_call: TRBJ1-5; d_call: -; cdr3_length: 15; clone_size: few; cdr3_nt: -; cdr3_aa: CASSQDIVGRGIWHF
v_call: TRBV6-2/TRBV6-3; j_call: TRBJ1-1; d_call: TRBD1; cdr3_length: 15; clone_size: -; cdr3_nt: TGTGCCAGCAGCCCATCAGGGGGCCGGGGGACTGAAGCTTTCTTT; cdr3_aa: CASSPSGGRGTEAFF
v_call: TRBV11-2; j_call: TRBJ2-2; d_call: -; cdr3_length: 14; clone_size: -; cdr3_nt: TGTGCCAGCAGCTTACAGGGGAGCACCGGGGAGCTGTTTTTT; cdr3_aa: CASSLQGSTGELFF
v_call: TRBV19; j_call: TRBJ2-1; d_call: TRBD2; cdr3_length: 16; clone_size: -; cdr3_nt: TGTGCCAGTAGTATAGGGGGAGCGGGGGGGCCAGATGAGCAGTTCTTC; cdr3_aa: CASSIGGAGGPDEQFF
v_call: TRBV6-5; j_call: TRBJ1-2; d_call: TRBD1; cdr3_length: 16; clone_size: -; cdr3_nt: TGTGCCAGCAGTTACTCCCAGGGGGCGGGATCCTATGGCTACACCTTC; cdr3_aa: CASSYSQGAGSYGYTF
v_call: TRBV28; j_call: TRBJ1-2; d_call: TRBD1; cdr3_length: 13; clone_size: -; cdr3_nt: TGTGCCAGCACCACGACAGGGTACTATGGCTACACCTTC; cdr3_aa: CASTTTGYYGYTF
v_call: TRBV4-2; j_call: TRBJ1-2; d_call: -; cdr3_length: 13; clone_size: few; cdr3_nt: TGTGCCAGCAGCCAAGATCCCGTCTATGGCTACACCTTC; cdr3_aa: CASSQDPVYGYTF
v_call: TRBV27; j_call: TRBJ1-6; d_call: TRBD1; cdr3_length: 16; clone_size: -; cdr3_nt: TGTGCCAGCAGTTGGACAGGGGGCTCCTATAATTCACCCCTCCACTTT; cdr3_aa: CASSWTGGSYNSPLHF
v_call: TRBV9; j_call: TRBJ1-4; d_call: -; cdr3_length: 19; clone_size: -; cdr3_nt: TGTGCCAGCAGCGTAGGGCAGGCAGGGATGGATGCAACTAATGAAAAACTGTTTTTT; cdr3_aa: CASSVGQAGMDATNEKLFF
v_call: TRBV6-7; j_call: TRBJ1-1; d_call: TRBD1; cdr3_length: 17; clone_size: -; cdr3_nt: TGTGCCAGCAGTGGCGGGACAGGGGGAATCATGAACACTGAAGCTTTCTTT; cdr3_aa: CASSGGTGGIMNTEAFF
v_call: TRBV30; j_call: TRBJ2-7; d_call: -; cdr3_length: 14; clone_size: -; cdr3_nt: TGTGCCTGGAGTGTAGGGGGATATACCTACGAGCAGTACTTC; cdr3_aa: CAWSVGGYTYEQYF
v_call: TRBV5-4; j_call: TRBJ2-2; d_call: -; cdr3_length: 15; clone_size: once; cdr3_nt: TGTGCCAGCAGCACCCGATCTAGCATCGCCGGGGAGCTGTTTTTT; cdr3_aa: CASSTRSSIAGELFF
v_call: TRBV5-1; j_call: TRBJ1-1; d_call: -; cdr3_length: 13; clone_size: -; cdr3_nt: TGCGCCAGCAGCTTGTCTGGGGGGACTGAAGCTTTCTTT; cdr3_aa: CASSLSGGTEAFF
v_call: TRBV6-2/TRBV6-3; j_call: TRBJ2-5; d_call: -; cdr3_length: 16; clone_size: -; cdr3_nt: TGTGCCAGCAGTCCATACTCGGCTACTAGTAAAGAGACCCAGTACTTC; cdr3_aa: CASSPYSATSKETQYF
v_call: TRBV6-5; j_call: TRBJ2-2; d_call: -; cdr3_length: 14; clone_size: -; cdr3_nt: TGTGCCAGCAGTTATGACAGCAACACCGGGGAGCTGTTTTTT; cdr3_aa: CASSYDSNTGELFF
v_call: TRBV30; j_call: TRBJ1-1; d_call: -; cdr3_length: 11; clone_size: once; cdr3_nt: TGTGCCTGGAGCAGGAACACTGAAGCTTTCTTT; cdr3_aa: CAWSRNTEAFF
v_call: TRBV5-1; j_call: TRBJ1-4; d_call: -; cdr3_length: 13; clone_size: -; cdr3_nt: TGCGCCAGCAGCGAGGAGTATAATGAAAAACTGTTTTTT; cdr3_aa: CASSEEYNEKLFF
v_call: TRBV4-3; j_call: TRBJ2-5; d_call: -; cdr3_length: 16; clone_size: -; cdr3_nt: TGCGCCAGCAGCCAAGGCTTAACCGGGCCGGGGGAGACCCAGTACTTC; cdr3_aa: CASSQGLTGPGETQYF
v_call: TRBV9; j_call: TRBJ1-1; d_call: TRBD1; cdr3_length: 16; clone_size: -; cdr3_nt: TGTGCCAGCAGCGCTACAGGGGCGCGGTGGGACACTGAAGCTTTCTTT; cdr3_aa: CASSATGARWDTEAFF
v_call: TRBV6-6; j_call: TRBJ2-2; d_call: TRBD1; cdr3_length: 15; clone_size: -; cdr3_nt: TGTGCCAGCAGCCCGGGACAGGTTTCCACCGGGGAGCTGTTTTTT; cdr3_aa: CASSPGQVSTGELFF
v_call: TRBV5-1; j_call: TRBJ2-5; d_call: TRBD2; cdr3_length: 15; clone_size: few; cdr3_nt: TGCGCCAGCAGCCCGCGGACTAGCGGACAAGAGACCCAGTACTTC; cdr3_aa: CASSPRTSGQETQYF
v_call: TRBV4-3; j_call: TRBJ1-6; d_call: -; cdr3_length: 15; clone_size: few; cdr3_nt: TGCGCCAGCAGCCAAGACGGCTCCTATAATTCACCCCTCCACTTT; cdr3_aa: CASSQDGSYNSPLHF
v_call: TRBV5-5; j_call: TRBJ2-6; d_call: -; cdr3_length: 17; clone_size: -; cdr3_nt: TGTGCCAGCAGCACAAGGACAGTCAGCTCTGGGGCCAACGTCCTGACTTTC; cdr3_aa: CASSTRTVSSGANVLTF
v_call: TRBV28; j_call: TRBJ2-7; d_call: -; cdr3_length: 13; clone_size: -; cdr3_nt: TGTGCCAGCAGTTTGGGGCTGTCCTACGAGCAGTACTTC; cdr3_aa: CASSLGLSYEQYF
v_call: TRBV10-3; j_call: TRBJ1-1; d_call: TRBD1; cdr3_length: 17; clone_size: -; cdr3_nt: TGTGCCATCAGTGAAAAACAGGGGGTGCGCTTTTCGTCTGAAGCTTTCTTT; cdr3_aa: CAISEKQGVRFSSEAFF